The rows below give T cell receptor beta chains drawn from one sample of a study of T cells in Graves' hyperthyroidism and ophthalmopathy. TCRdb recomputed calls from the multiplex PCR reads with MiXCR, one row per CDR3 protein. The repertoire holds 450,000 to 650,000 distinct CDR3 sequences, 17% seen once, with 15% to 20% in the top ten. Sequenced sample: blood. The receptors stem from a woman under 30 with Graves' ophthalmopathy. CDR3s include the opening cysteine and the closing phenylalanine or tryptophan. The order of the fields is V gene, D gene, J gene, clone size, CDR3 DNA, CDR3 protein. D genes are given only for firm matches. Size tells how often a clone was seen (once, few, many) or the class of an expanded clone, and some rows leave it out.

V: TRBV9; D: -; J: TRBJ2-1; size: -; DNA: TGTGCCAGCAGCGTAGTCTTGAGCTCCTACAATGAGCAGTTCTTC; CDR3: CASSVVLSSYNEQFF
V: TRBV7-2; D: -; J: TRBJ2-7; size: many; DNA: TGTGCCAGCAGCCCCTTGGAGGATTACTCCTACGAGCAGTACTTC; CDR3: CASSPLEDYSYEQYF
V: TRBV30; D: -; J: TRBJ1-3; size: -; DNA: TGTGCCTGGGTTGCTCGAGGGACCCAGGGGGGAAACACCATATATTTT; CDR3: CAWVARGTQGGNTIYF
V: TRBV4-2; D: -; J: TRBJ2-1; size: many; DNA: TGTGCCAGCAGCCAAGGGGAGGGGGAGGCCTACAATGAGCAGTTCTTC; CDR3: CASSQGEGEAYNEQFF
V: TRBV5-1; D: -; J: TRBJ2-5; size: many; DNA: TGCGCCAGCAGCCCCGACTTACAAGAGACCCAGTACTTC; CDR3: CASSPDLQETQYF
V: TRBV6-1; D: -; J: TRBJ1-4; size: -; DNA: TGTGCCAGCAGGTCCGGGGACATAGGCGAAGAACTGTTTTTT; CDR3: CASRSGDIGEELFF
V: TRBV5-6; D: -; J: TRBJ1-1; size: -; DNA: TGTGCCAGCAGCTTGGTTGGGGACACTATCCGGAACACTGAAGCTTTCTTT; CDR3: CASSLVGDTIRNTEAFF
V: TRBV15; D: TRBD1; J: TRBJ2-3; size: -; DNA: TGTGCCACCAGCAGAGGACAGGGGGCACCCAGCACAGATACGCAGTATTTT; CDR3: CATSRGQGAPSTDTQYF
V: TRBV28; D: TRBD2; J: TRBJ2-1; size: many; DNA: TGTGCCAGCACCATTAGCGGGGGGAATACGGGAGAGCAGTTCTTC; CDR3: CASTISGGNTGEQFF
V: TRBV9; D: TRBD1; J: TRBJ2-7; size: -; DNA: TGTGCCAGCAGCGTTGGGACAGGAGGCTTCCTGGAGCAGTACTTC; CDR3: CASSVGTGGFLEQYF
V: TRBV5-1; D: TRBD1; J: TRBJ2-3; size: many; DNA: TGCGCCAGCAGCGTTGGACAGGGAACAGATACGCAGTATTTT; CDR3: CASSVGQGTDTQYF
V: TRBV2; D: TRBD2; J: TRBJ2-7; size: many; DNA: TGTGCCAGCAGGAAGGCTCAAGAGGCGGGAGCGCTCGAGCAGTACTTC; CDR3: CASRKAQEAGALEQYF
V: TRBV9; D: -; J: TRBJ2-3; size: once; DNA: TGTGCCAGCACCCTTCGTGGAGAAGGCACAGATACGCAGTATTTT; CDR3: CASTLRGEGTDTQYF
V: TRBV7-3; D: -; J: TRBJ2-7; size: -; DNA: TGTGCCAGCAGCTTATCGAGGGGGGACGAGCAGTACTTC; CDR3: CASSLSRGDEQYF
V: TRBV18; D: TRBD1; J: TRBJ1-1; size: few; DNA: TGTGCCAGCTCACCCCGGGACAGGGTAGGGTACACTGAAGCTTTCTTT; CDR3: CASSPRDRVGYTEAFF
V: TRBV6-1; D: TRBD1; J: TRBJ2-7; size: few; DNA: TGTGCCAGCAGTTACGCCTTCTCCGGAAACAGGGGCAGGGGGTACGAGCAGTACTTC; CDR3: CASSYAFSGNRGRGYEQYF
V: TRBV20-1; D: -; J: TRBJ1-1; size: few; DNA: TGCAGTGCTAGAGATTGGAAGGGAAACACTGAAGCTTTCTTT; CDR3: CSARDWKGNTEAFF
V: TRBV2; D: -; J: TRBJ1-5; size: many; DNA: TGTGCCACCCGGAGGGAGGGGAATCAGCCCCAGCATTTT; CDR3: CATRREGNQPQHF
V: TRBV20-1; D: -; J: TRBJ2-1; size: few; DNA: TGCAGTGCTAGACTAGCCGGCTCCTACAATGAGCAGTTCTTC; CDR3: CSARLAGSYNEQFF
V: TRBV19; D: -; J: TRBJ2-3; size: -; DNA: TGTGCCAGTAGTATGGTGTTCGGGGGGCAGAGCACAGATACGCAGTATTTT; CDR3: CASSMVFGGQSTDTQYF
V: TRBV6-6; D: TRBD1; J: TRBJ2-2; size: -; DNA: TGTGCCAGCAGTTACTACAGGGGTCCCGGGGAGCTGTTTTTT; CDR3: CASSYYRGPGELFF
V: TRBV7-3; D: -; J: TRBJ2-7; size: -; DNA: TGTGCCAGCAGCCCCAGCGGGCCCGGCGCGGCTGAGCAGTACTTC; CDR3: CASSPSGPGAAEQYF
V: TRBV4-1; D: -; J: TRBJ2-2; size: -; DNA: TGCGCCAGCAGCCAACCCGGGGGCACCGGGGAGCTGTTTTTT; CDR3: CASSQPGGTGELFF
V: TRBV9; D: TRBD1; J: TRBJ1-6; size: few; DNA: TGTGCCAGCAGCGTAGGGAGTAGGGACAGCCGAGGAAATTCACCCCTCCACTTT; CDR3: CASSVGSRDSRGNSPLHF
V: TRBV12-3/TRBV12-4; D: TRBD2; J: TRBJ2-5; size: many; DNA: TGTGCCAGCAGTGGTGGGACTAGCGGGGGGCAAGAGACCCAGTACTTC; CDR3: CASSGGTSGGQETQYF
V: TRBV4-3; D: TRBD2; J: TRBJ2-5; size: few; DNA: TGCGCCAGCAGCCCCAGTCCTAGCGGGACCCAAGAGACCCAGTACTTC; CDR3: CASSPSPSGTQETQYF
V: TRBV7-9; D: -; J: TRBJ2-6; size: -; DNA: TGTGCCAGCAGCCTGCCTGTAGGCAGGGCTCCCTACTCTGGGGCCAACGTCCTGACTTTC; CDR3: CASSLPVGRAPYSGANVLTF
V: TRBV30; D: -; J: TRBJ1-2; size: many; DNA: TGTGCCTGGAGGAGGGATTATTACTATGGCTACACCTTC; CDR3: CAWRRDYYYGYTF
V: TRBV2; D: TRBD2; J: TRBJ2-1; size: -; DNA: TGTGCCAGCAGTGAAGTCGGGACTAGCGGTTTAAATGAGCAGTTCTTC; CDR3: CASSEVGTSGLNEQFF
V: TRBV27; D: -; J: TRBJ2-5; size: few; DNA: TGTGCCAGCAGTTTAGGGGGGATGGGGGAAGAGACCCAGTACTTC; CDR3: CASSLGGMGEETQYF
V: TRBV7-2; D: -; J: TRBJ2-3; size: many; DNA: TGTGCCAGCAGCTTGGAGGGGGCCGCAGATACGCAGTATTTT; CDR3: CASSLEGAADTQYF
V: TRBV5-1; D: -; J: TRBJ1-6; size: few; DNA: TGCGCCAGCAGCTTGGAGAGCGGAAAAATAAATTCACCCCTCCACTTT; CDR3: CASSLESGKINSPLHF
V: TRBV13; D: TRBD1; J: TRBJ2-5; size: few; DNA: TGTGCCAGCAGCCTAGGACAGGCAAAAGAGACCCAGTACTTC; CDR3: CASSLGQAKETQYF
V: TRBV12-3/TRBV12-4; D: -; J: TRBJ2-3; size: -; DNA: TGTGCCAGCAGCCCGGGCGACACCCTCCACACAGATACGCAGTATTTT; CDR3: CASSPGDTLHTDTQYF
V: TRBV19; D: -; J: TRBJ1-5; size: few; DNA: TGTGCCAGCGCGTCGGACCGGCTTAGCAATCAGCCCCAGCATTTT; CDR3: CASASDRLSNQPQHF
V: TRBV7-2; D: -; J: TRBJ1-1; size: -; DNA: TGTGCCAGCAGCCCCCAGGGAATCCCGACTGAAGCTTTCTTT; CDR3: CASSPQGIPTEAFF
V: TRBV7-9; D: TRBD2; J: TRBJ2-1; size: many; DNA: TGTGCCAGCAGCTTGGGACGAAGCGGGAGTACCTACAATGAGCAGTTCTTC; CDR3: CASSLGRSGSTYNEQFF
V: TRBV20-1; D: -; J: TRBJ2-3; size: many; DNA: TGCAGTGCTACCGACGCCCGGGCTCGCACAGATACGCAGTATTTT; CDR3: CSATDARARTDTQYF
V: TRBV6-2/TRBV6-3; D: -; J: TRBJ1-6; size: -; DNA: TGTGCCAGCAGTTCTACTCCCGGGAATTCACCCCTCCACTTT; CDR3: CASSSTPGNSPLHF
V: TRBV6-1; D: TRBD2; J: TRBJ2-3; size: -; DNA: TGTGCCAGGCGGAGACAGCGGGGGCAAAGCACAGATACGCAGTATTTT; CDR3: CARRRQRGQSTDTQYF
V: TRBV24-1; D: TRBD1; J: TRBJ2-5; size: -; DNA: TGTGCCACCAGTGATGCCATGGACAGGCAAAAGACCCAGTACTTC; CDR3: CATSDAMDRQKTQYF
V: TRBV28; D: TRBD1; J: TRBJ2-5; size: many; DNA: TGTGCCAGCAGTTTGGCACAGGGGTTAGAGACCCAGTACTTC; CDR3: CASSLAQGLETQYF
V: TRBV4-2; D: -; J: TRBJ2-7; size: few; DNA: TGTGCCAGCAGCCAAGCTGGACCGCTCGAGCAGTACTTC; CDR3: CASSQAGPLEQYF
V: TRBV30; D: -; J: TRBJ2-3; size: many; DNA: TGTGCCTGGAGTGTAGTAGGGGGGTCCACAGATACGCAGTATTTT; CDR3: CAWSVVGGSTDTQYF
V: TRBV27; D: -; J: TRBJ2-1; size: few; DNA: TGTGCCAGCAGTTTCGCGAAGGGGGGCCTCAATGAGCAGTTCTTC; CDR3: CASSFAKGGLNEQFF
V: TRBV6-5; D: -; J: TRBJ1-5; size: -; DNA: TGTGCCAGCAGTTTCCCGACCCTGCGAGGCAATCAGCCCCAGCATTTT; CDR3: CASSFPTLRGNQPQHF
V: TRBV6-2/TRBV6-3; D: -; J: TRBJ1-4; size: -; DNA: TGTGCCAGCAGTTACGACGGTCACGAAAAACTGTTTTTT; CDR3: CASSYDGHEKLFF
V: TRBV28; D: TRBD1; J: TRBJ2-1; size: -; DNA: TGTGCCAGCAAGCTGACAGGGAGCTCCTACAATGAGCAGTTCTTC; CDR3: CASKLTGSSYNEQFF
V: TRBV5-1; D: -; J: TRBJ1-4; size: few; DNA: TGCGCCAGCAGCTTAGGACAAACGAATGAAAAACTGTTTTTT; CDR3: CASSLGQTNEKLFF